These 25 T cell receptor beta chains share one sample of origin, sequenced in a study of cytomegalovirus exposure and HLA in healthy donors. With 60 Vbeta and 13 Jbeta primers, the PCR was carried out. The repertoire was sequenced with immunoSEQ multiplex PCR; TCRdb's copy has only in-frame clones and lacks some. The data show about 120,000 clones, with 50% to 70% seen just once and nearly 9.5% held by the top ten. The material sequenced was PBMCs. The receptors come from a woman aged 40 to 49 in good health and CMV-seropositive.

This clone was seen only once. V usage is TRBV5-4 and J usage is TRBJ2-1, with 11 nucleotides matching TRBD1. The CDR3 has 15 amino acids. Germline lookup yields CDR1 SGHNT and CDR2 YYREEE (reference sequence). J lost 2 bases, V lost 3 bases, and 1 base had no gene match. The CDR3 region is CASSWGQGAYNEQFF. The CDR3 DNA reads TGTGCCAGCAGCTGGGGACAGGGGGCCTACAATGAGCAGTTCTTC.

This clone was seen a handful of times. The chain combines TRBV6-5 with TRBJ2-1, with 10 bases identical to TRBD1. This CDR3 is built from 14 residues. V was pared by 4 bases and J by 7 bases, with 4 bases of the junction left unmatched. CDR1 is MNHEY, CDR2 SVGAGI, per germline. In DNA, the CDR3 is TGTGCCAGCAGTTCCCTGGGACAGGGGAATGAGCAGTTCTTC. This encodes CASSSLGQGNEQFF.

This sequence joins TRBV19 and TRBJ2-1; TRBD2 matches 10 bases. The CDR3 covers 16 residues. Per the germline V gene, CDR1 is LNHDA and CDR2 is SQIVND (reference sequence). V was clipped by 6 bases and J by 4 bases; unmatched bases: 9. CDR3 in amino acids: CASSGGQLAGYNEQFF. CDR3 sequence (DNA): TGTGCCAGTAGCGGAGGCCAACTAGCGGGATACAATGAGCAGTTCTTC.

This rearrangement joins TRBV7-9 to TRBJ2-7, with D perhaps TRBD2 (5 bases). CDR1 is SEHNR and CDR2 is FQNEAQ in the germline V gene (reference sequence). The CDR3 is made up of 15 amino acids. The V end lost 5 bases, the J end lost 2 bases, and 16 bases lay between the germline ends. CDR3 in DNA: TGTGCCAGCAGCCCATACTCAGACTATACCTACGAGCAGTACTTC. Protein: CASSPYSDYTYEQYF.

The rearrangement links TRBV7-2 to TRBJ2-5; 7 bases fit TRBD1. Germline-derived CDR1 and CDR2 are SGHTA and FQGNSA. After removal of 4 bases from V and 3 bases from J, the junction contained 14 bases not matched to a gene. This CDR3 is built from 17 residues. CDR3: CASSWILRDSDKETQYF. CDR3 coding DNA: TGTGCCAGCAGCTGGATACTCCGGGACAGCGACAAAGAGACCCAGTACTTC.

The chain joins TRBV29-1 to TRBJ1-3, with a possible D match to TRBD1 (5 bases). Germline lookup yields CDR1 SQVTM and CDR2 ANQGSEA. The CDR3 contains 12 residues. Trimming took off 6 bases at V and 3 bases at J, with 9 bases between the two ends. The CDR3 DNA reads TGCAGCGTAGGGGCGGATGGAAACACCATATATTTT. Residues: CSVGADGNTIYF.

The chain recombines TRBV6-5 with TRBJ1-1; D possibly corresponds to TRBD1 (6 bases). CDR1 and CDR2 from the germline V gene are MNHEY and SVGAGI. Trimming left V 5 bases short and J 0 bases short, with 10 bases between. This CDR3 contains 14 residues. The CDR3 nucleotides are TGTGCCAGCAGTCCCCGGACAGTGAACACTGAAGCTTTCTTT. Protein product: CASSPRTVNTEAFF.

The V call is TRBV2, the J call TRBJ2-7, with 9 bases fitting TRBD2. Germline lookup yields CDR1 SNHLY and CDR2 FYNNEI. With 4 bases clipped from V and 5 bases from J, the junction kept 9 bases outside the gene matches. This CDR3 contains 15 residues. The CDR3 DNA reads as TGTGCCAGCAGTGTACTTGCGGGAGGGCCCAACGAGCAGTACTTC. Protein: CASSVLAGGPNEQYF.

This clone was observed a few times. The chain joins TRBV6-5 to TRBJ1-1, with TRBD1 matching over 7 bases. There are 12 residues in the CDR3. The V and J ends lost 6 bases and 8 bases, in that order; junction bases with no gene match: 6. Germline CDR1 MNHEY, CDR2 SVGAGI. CDR3: CASSVPGQEAFF. The CDR3 DNA follows: TGTGCCAGCAGCGTACCGGGACAGGAAGCTTTCTTT.

The chain uses TRBV19 and TRBJ1-2, with D possibly matching TRBD1 (5 bases). CDR1 and CDR2 (germline): LNHDA, SQIVND (reference sequence). The CDR3 runs to 14 residues. The V and J ends lost 0 bases and 5 bases respectively, with 10 bases between them. CDR3 DNA: TGTGCCAGTAGTATAGAGGGGCAGATTTATGGCTACACCTTC. Residues: CASSIEGQIYGYTF. The full variable domain, completed using reference TRBV19 and TRBJ1-2, is DGGITQSPKYLFRKEGQNVTLSCEQNLNHDAMYWYRQDPGQGLRLIYYSQIVNDFQKGDIAEGYSVSREKKESFPLTVTSAQKNPTAFYLCASSIEGQIYGYTFGSGTRLTVV.

The chain recombines TRBV28 with TRBJ2-7; D unresolved. Germline CDR1 and CDR2: MDHEN and SYDVKM. This CDR3 has 14 amino acids. Trimming took off 1 base at V and 2 bases at J, with 9 bases between the two ends. As DNA, the CDR3 is TGTGCCAGCAGTTTATACAGTCGCCCCTACGAGCAGTACTTC. It yields the protein CASSLYSRPYEQYF.

CDR3 sequence (DNA): TGTGCCAGCAGTAATACCGGGACAGGAGCCTACGAGCAGTACTTC. As protein: CASSNTGTGAYEQYF. V gene TRBV2 combines with J gene TRBJ2-7, with 8 positions matching TRBD1. CDR3 length equals 15 residues. From germline, CDR1 is SNHLY and CDR2 FYNNEI. V gave up 5 bases and J gave up 2 bases; unmatched junction bases: 8.

The rearrangement links TRBV7-6 to TRBJ1-1; 7 nucleotides line up with TRBD1. The germline CDR1 and CDR2 sequences are SGHVS and FNYEAQ. Trimming cost V 0 bases and J 3 bases; bases outside gene matches: 10. This CDR3 is built from 17 residues. The CDR3 protein is CASSLAAEQGPDTEAFF. DNA of the CDR3: TGTGCCAGCAGCTTAGCGGCGGAACAGGGGCCTGACACTGAAGCTTTCTTT.

V is TRBV2 and J is TRBJ1-5; D is possibly TRBD1 (6 bases). CDR3 length: 13 amino acids. Per the germline V gene, CDR1 is SNHLY and CDR2 is FYNNEI. The V gene lost 4 bases and the J gene lost 10 bases, with 14 bases spanning the gap. The CDR3 DNA reads TGTGCCAGCAGTGCGGGTGGGGACACTCCCCAGCATTTT. Translating gives CASSAGGDTPQHF.

The genes are TRBV5-1 and TRBJ1-3; 9 bases map to TRBD1. Germline CDR1 is SGHRS and CDR2 is YFSETQ. V shed 4 bases and J 3 bases; nucleotides not matched to a gene: 8. The CDR3 extends over 16 amino acids. The CDR3 DNA reads as TGCGCCAGCAGCCCCTTACAGGGGGCAGATGGAAACACCATATATTTT. It translates to CASSPLQGADGNTIYF.

The chain links TRBV7-8 to TRBJ2-7; 16 nucleotides agree with TRBD2. The J segment lost 4 bases and the V segment lost 5 bases, leaving 14 bases of the junction unmatched. Germline V CDR1 and CDR2: SGHVS, FQNEAQ. The CDR3 sequence is 19 residues long. The DNA for the CDR3 is TGTGCCAGCAGCCTCGCACCGGGACTAGCGGGAGGGGGTCGTTACGAGCAGTACTTC. Amino acid sequence: CASSLAPGLAGGGRYEQYF. Complete variable domain (other parts from reference TRBV7-8 and TRBJ2-7): GAGVSQSPRYKVAKRGQDVALRCDPISGHVSLFWYQQALGQGPEFLTYFQNEAQLDKSGLPSDRFFAERPEGSVSTLKIQRTQQEDSAVYLCASSLAPGLAGGGRYEQYFGPGTRLTVT.

This chain joins TRBV25-1 and TRBJ1-2; D unclear. This CDR3 is 13 amino acids long. The V end was cut by 3 bases, the J end by 1 base, with 6 bases between. Germline V gene data show CDR1 as MGHDK and CDR2 as SYGVNS. DNA of the CDR3: TGTGCCAGCAGTGACACTCTTAACTATGGCTACACCTTC. Amino acids: CASSDTLNYGYTF.

The J gene is TRBJ2-7, the V gene TRBV30; D may be TRBD1 (5 bases). CDR1 GTSNPN and CDR2 SVGIG come from the germline V gene (reference sequence). V was trimmed by 0 bases and J by 5 bases, leaving 14 bases between them. The CDR3 runs to 14 residues. CDR3 bases: TGTGCCTGGAGTGTATCTGGGCAGGGCCACGAGCAGTACTTC. This translates into CAWSVSGQGHEQYF.

The rearrangement joins TRBV9 to TRBJ2-2; 10 bases line up with TRBD1. Germline loops: CDR1 SGDLS, CDR2 YYNGEE. CDR3 length: 15 amino acids. J lost 4 bases, V lost 4 bases, and 4 bases had no gene match. The CDR3 is CASSPGTGATGELFF. DNA of the CDR3: TGTGCCAGCAGCCCCGGGACAGGGGCCACCGGGGAGCTGTTTTTT.

This chain links TRBV7-2 with TRBJ2-1, with 13 bases matching TRBD2. V shed 2 bases, J shed 8 bases, and the junction held 9 bases outside the gene matches. From germline, CDR1 is SGHTA and CDR2 FQGNSA. This CDR3 has 17 residues. The CDR3 protein is CASSLMPGLAGVDEQFF. The CDR3 DNA follows: TGTGCCAGCAGCTTAATGCCAGGACTAGCGGGAGTCGATGAGCAGTTCTTC.

This rearrangement joins TRBV4-3 to TRBJ2-7, with D unclear. CDR3 length equals 13 residues. V lost 0 bases, J lost 3 bases, and 6 bases lay in between. CDR1 is LGHNA, CDR2 YSLEER, per germline. The CDR3 region is CASSQDRFYEQYF. CDR3 sequence (DNA): TGCGCCAGCAGCCAAGATAGATTCTACGAGCAGTACTTC.

As for this clone: At one of its ends the junction is not consistent with the germline gene, which may arise from a read error. The J gene is TRBJ2-7, the V gene TRBV7-9; 8 bases are a match to TRBD1. The CDR3 is made up of 17 amino acids. Germline lookup yields CDR1 SEHNR and CDR2 FQNEAQ (reference sequence). The CDR3 here is CSSSLAEMTGESYEQYF. Written as DNA, the CDR3 is TGTTCCAGCAGCTTAGCGGAGATGACAGGGGAGAGCTACGAGCAGTACTTC.

This clone was recorded once. The chain carries TRBV27 and TRBJ2-1; a weak D match, TRBD2 (6 bases). Per germline, CDR1 MNHEY and CDR2 SMNVEV (reference sequence). The CDR3 is made up of 13 amino acids. V lost 8 bases, J lost 2 bases, and 10 bases lay in between. DNA for the CDR3: TGTGCCAGCGGGACTTCAGCCTACAATGAGCAGTTCTTC. It specifies CASGTSAYNEQFF.

The V gene is TRBV19, the J gene TRBJ1-5; D may be TRBD1 (5 bases). CDR1 and CDR2 from the germline V gene are LNHDA and SQIVND (reference sequence). Between the trimmed V and J ends, which lost 6 bases and 7 bases, there was a span of 19 bases. CDR3 length: 15 residues. In DNA form, the CDR3 reads TGTGCCAGTAGCCTTCCAGGGATTCGTTTCCAGCCCCAGCATTTT. This translates into CASSLPGIRFQPQHF.

The rearrangement uses TRBV7-9 and TRBJ1-2; D is possibly TRBD1 (6 bases). Germline lookup yields CDR1 SEHNR and CDR2 FQNEAQ (reference sequence). The CDR3 runs to 15 residues. Deletions cut 3 bases from V and 4 bases from J, with 15 bases between. The CDR3 DNA reads as TGTGCCAGCAGCTTTTTGATGGGAGGGGGCTATGGCTACACCTTC. Translated, it gives CASSFLMGGGYGYTF.